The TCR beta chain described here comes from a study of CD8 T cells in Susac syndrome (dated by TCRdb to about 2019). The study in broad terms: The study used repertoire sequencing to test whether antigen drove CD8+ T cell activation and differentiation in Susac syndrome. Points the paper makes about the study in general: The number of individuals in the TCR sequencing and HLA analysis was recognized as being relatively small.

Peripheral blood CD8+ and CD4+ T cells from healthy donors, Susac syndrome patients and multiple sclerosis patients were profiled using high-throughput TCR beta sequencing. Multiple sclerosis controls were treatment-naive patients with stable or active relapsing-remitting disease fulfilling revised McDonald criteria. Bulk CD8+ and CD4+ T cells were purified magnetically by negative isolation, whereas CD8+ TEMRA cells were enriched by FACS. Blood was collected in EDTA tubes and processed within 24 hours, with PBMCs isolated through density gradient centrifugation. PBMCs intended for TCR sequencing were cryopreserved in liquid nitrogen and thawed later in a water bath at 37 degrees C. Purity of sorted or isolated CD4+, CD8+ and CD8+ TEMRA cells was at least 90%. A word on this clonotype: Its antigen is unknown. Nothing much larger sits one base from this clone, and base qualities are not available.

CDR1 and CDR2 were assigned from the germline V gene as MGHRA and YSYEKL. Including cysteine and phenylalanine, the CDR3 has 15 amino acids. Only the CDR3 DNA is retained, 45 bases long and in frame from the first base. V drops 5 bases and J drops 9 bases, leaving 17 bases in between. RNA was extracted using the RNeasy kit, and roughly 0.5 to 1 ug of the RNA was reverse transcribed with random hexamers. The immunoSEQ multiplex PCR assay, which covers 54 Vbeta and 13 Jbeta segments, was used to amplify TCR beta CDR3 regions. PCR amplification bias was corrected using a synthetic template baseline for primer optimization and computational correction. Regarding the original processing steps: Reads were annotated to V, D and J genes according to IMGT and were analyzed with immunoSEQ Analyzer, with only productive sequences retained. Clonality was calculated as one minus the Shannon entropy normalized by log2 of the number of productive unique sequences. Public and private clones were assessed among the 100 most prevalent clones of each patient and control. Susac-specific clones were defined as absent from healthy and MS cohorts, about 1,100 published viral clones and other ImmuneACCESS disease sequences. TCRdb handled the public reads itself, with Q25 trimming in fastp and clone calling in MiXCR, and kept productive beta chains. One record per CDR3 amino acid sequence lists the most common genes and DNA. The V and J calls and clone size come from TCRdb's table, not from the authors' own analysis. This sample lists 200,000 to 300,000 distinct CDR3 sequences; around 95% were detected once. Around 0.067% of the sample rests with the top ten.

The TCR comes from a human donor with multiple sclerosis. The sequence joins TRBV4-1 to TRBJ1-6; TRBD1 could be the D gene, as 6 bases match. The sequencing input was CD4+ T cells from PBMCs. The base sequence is TGCGCCAGCAGCAGGGCCCCAGGGGCGATTTCACCCCTCCACTTT. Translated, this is CASSRAPGAISPLHF.